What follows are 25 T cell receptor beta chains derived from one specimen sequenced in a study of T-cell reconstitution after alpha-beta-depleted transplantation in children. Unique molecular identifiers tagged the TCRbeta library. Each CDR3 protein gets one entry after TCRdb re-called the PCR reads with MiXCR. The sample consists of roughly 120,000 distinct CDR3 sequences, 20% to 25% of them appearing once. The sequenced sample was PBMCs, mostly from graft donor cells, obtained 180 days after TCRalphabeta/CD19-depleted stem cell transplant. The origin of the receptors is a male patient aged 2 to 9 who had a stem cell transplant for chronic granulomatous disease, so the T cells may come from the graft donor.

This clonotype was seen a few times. CDR3 residues: CASSQVGEAGAYEQYF. The CDR3 region has the DNA TGTGCCAGCAGCCAAGTCGGAGAAGCGGGAGCCTACGAGCAGTACTTC. The chain carries TRBV4-2 and TRBJ2-7; 8 bases are shared with TRBD2. The CDR3 is 16 residues long. J was trimmed by 2 bases and V by 1 base; bases with no gene match: 7. Germline assignment: CDR1 LGHNA and CDR2 YNFKEQ.

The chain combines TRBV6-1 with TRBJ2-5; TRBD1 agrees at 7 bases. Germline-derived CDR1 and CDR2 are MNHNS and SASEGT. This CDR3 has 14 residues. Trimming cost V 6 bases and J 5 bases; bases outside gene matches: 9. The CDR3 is CASSRQGWEETQYF. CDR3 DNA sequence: TGTGCCAGCAGCCGACAGGGTTGGGAGGAGACCCAGTACTTC.

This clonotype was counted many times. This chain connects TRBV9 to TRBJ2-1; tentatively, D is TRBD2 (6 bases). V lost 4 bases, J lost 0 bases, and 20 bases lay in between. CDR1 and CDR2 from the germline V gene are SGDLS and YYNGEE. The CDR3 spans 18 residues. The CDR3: CASSHGRGTGLSYNEQFF. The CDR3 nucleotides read TGTGCCAGCAGCCACGGGAGAGGAACGGGACTCTCCTACAATGAGCAGTTCTTC.

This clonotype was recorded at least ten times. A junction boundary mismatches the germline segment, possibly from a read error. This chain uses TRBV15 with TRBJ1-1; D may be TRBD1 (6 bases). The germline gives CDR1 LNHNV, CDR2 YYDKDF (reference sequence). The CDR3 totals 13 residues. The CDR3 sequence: CATSRVPSQGLGF. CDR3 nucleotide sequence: TGTGCCACCAGCCGCGTTCCGAGCCAGGGGCTGGGCTTT.

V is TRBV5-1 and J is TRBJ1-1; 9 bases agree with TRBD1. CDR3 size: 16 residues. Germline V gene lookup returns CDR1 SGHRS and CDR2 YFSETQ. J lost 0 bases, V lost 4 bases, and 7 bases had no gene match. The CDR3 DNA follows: TGCGCCAGCAGCCATGACAGGGGGGGGCTGAACACTGAAGCTTTCTTT. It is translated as CASSHDRGGLNTEAFF. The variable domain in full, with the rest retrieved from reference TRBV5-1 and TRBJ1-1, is KAGVTQTPRYLIKTRGQQVTLSCSPISGHRSVSWYQQTPGQGLQFLFEYFSETQRNKGNFPGRFSGRQFSNSRSEMNVSTLELGDSALYLCASSHDRGGLNTEAFFGQGTRLTVV.

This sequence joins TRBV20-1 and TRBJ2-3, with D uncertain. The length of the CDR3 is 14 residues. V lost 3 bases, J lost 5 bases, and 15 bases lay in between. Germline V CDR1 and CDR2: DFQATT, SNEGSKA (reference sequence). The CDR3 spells CSARAPAVRDTQYF. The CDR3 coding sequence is TGCAGTGCTAGGGCCCCGGCCGTTCGAGATACGCAGTATTTT.

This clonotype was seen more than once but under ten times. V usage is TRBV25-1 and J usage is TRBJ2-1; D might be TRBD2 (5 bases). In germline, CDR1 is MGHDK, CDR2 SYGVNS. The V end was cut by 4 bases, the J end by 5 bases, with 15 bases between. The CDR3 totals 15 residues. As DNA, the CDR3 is TGTGCCAGCAGTGGGAGGAAGGGTTGGCACAATGAGCAGTTCTTC. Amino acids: CASSGRKGWHNEQFF.

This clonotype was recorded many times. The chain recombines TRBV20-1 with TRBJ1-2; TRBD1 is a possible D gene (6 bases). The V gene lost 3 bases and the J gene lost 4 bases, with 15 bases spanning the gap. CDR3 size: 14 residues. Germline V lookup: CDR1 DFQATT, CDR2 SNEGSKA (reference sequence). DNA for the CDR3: TGCAGTGCTAGGCCATACAGGGCGGGCTATGGCTACACCTTC. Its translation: CSARPYRAGYGYTF.

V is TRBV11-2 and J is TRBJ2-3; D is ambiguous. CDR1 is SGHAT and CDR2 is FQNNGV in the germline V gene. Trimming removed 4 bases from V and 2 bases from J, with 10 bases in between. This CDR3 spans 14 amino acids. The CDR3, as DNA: TGTGCCAGCAGCTCGACATCGACCACAGATACGCAGTATTTT. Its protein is CASSSTSTTDTQYF.

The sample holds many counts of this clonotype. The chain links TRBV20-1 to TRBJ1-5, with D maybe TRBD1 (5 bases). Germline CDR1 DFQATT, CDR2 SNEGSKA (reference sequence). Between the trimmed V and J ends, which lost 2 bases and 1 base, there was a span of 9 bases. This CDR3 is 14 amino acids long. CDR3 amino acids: CSARRGSSNQPQHF. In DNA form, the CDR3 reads TGCAGTGCTAGACGGGGCAGCAGCAATCAGCCCCAGCATTTT.

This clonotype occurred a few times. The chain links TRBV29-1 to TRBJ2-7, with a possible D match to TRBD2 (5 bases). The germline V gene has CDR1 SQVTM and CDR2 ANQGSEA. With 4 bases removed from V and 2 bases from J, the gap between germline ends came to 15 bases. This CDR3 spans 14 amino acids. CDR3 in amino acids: CSVVLGRETYEQYF. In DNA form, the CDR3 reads TGCAGCGTTGTCCTTGGGAGAGAAACCTACGAGCAGTACTTC.

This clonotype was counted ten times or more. This chain's CDR3 is CSVEETTGSGANVLTF. The CDR3 DNA follows: TGCAGCGTTGAAGAGACCACAGGTTCTGGGGCCAACGTCCTGACTTTC. The chain links TRBV29-1 to TRBJ2-6; the D gene is possibly TRBD1 (5 bases). V was clipped by 0 bases and J by 1 base, with 10 bases between them. Germline V gene sequence: CDR1 SQVTM, CDR2 ANQGSEA. This CDR3 is 16 amino acids long.

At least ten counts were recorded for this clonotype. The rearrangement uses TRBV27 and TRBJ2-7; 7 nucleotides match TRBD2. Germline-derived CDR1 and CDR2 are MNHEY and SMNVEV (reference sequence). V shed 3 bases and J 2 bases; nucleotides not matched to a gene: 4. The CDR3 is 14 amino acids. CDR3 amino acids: CASSFGGGTYEQYF. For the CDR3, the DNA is TGTGCCAGCAGTTTTGGGGGAGGGACCTACGAGCAGTACTTC.

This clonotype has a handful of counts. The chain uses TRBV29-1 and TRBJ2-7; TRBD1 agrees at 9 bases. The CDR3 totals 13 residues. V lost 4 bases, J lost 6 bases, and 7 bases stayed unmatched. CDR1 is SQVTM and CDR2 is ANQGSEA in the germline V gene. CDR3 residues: CSVVGDRVSEQYF. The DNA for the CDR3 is TGCAGCGTTGTGGGGGACAGGGTAAGCGAGCAGTACTTC.

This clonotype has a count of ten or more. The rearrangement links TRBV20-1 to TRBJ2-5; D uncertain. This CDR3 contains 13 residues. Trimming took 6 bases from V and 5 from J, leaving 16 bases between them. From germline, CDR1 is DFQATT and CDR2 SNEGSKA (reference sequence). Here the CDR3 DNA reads TGCAGTGCCCAATCTGGGTCGGTGGAGACCCAGTACTTC. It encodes CSAQSGSVETQYF.

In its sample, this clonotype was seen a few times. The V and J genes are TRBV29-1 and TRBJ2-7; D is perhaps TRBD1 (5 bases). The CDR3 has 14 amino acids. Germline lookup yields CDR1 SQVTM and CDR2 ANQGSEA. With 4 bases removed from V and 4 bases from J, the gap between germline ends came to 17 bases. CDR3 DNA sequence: TGCAGCGTTGTCACCGGCCCCTCAGGGTACGAGCAGTACTTC. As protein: CSVVTGPSGYEQYF.

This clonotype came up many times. The CDR3 here is CASSFGLALYGYTF. The CDR3 DNA is TGTGCCAGCAGTTTTGGGCTCGCTTTGTATGGCTACACCTTC. The chain joins TRBV12-3 or TRBV12-4 to TRBJ1-2; D call uncertain. Between the trimmed V and J ends, which lost 3 bases and 5 bases, there was a span of 13 bases. The CDR3 length is 14 residues.

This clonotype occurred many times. The CDR3 bases are TGCAGCGTTGAAAAACGGGGAGATACGCAGTATTTT. Amino acids: CSVEKRGDTQYF. The chain carries TRBV29-1 and TRBJ2-3, with D tentatively TRBD2 (5 bases). The CDR3 covers 12 residues. Trimming cost V 2 bases and J 5 bases, with 8 bases left between them. Germline loops: CDR1 SQVTM, CDR2 ANQGSEA.

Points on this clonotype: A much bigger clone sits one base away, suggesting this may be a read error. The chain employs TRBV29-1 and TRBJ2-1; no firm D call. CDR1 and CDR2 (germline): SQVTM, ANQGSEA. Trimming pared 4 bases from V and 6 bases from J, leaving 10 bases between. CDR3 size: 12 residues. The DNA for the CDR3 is TGCAGCGTTGGGGCGTACATCAATGAGCAGTTCTTC. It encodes CSVGAYINEQFF.

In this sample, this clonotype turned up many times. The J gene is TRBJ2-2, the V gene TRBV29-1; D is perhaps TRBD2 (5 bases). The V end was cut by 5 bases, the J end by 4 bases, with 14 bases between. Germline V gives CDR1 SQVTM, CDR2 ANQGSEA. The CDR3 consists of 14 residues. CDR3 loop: CSVRLASGTGELFF. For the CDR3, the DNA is TGCAGCGTTCGTCTAGCCTCGGGCACCGGGGAGCTGTTTTTT.

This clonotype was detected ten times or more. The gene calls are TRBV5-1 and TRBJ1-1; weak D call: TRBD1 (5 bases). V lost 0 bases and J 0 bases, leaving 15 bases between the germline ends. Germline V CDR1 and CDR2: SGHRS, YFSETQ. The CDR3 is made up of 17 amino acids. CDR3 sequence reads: CASSLGAGTGVNTEAFF. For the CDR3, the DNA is TGCGCCAGCAGCTTGGGAGCAGGGACGGGAGTGAACACTGAAGCTTTCTTT.

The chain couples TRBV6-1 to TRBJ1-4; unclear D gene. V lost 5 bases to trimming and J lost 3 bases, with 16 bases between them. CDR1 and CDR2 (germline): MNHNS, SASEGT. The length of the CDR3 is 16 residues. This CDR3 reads CASSPYSSRANEKLFF. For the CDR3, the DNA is TGTGCCAGCAGTCCCTACAGTTCGCGGGCTAATGAAAAACTGTTTTTT.

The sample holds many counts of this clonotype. CDR3 DNA sequence: TGTGCCAGCAGCCAAGAGTATAGGATTTACGAGCAGTACTTC. This codes for CASSQEYRIYEQYF. This chain links TRBV3-1 with TRBJ2-7, with no clear D. The CDR3 has 14 residues. V was cut by 0 bases and J by 4 bases, with 10 bases left in between. CDR1 and CDR2 from the germline V gene are LGHDT and YNNKEL (reference sequence).

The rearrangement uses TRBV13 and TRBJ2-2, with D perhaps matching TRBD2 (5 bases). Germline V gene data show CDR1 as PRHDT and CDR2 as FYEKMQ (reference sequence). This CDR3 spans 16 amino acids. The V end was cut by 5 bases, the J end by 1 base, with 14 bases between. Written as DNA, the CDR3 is TGTGCCAGCAGCCTCGTTAAGCGGAAGAACACCGGGGAGCTGTTTTTT. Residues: CASSLVKRKNTGELFF. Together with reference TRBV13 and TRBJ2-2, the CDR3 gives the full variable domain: AAGVIQSPRHLIKEKRETATLKCYPIPRHDTVYWYQQGPGQDPQFLISFYEKMQSDKGSIPDRFSAQQFSDYHSELNMSSLELGDSALYFCASSLVKRKNTGELFFGEGSRLTVL.

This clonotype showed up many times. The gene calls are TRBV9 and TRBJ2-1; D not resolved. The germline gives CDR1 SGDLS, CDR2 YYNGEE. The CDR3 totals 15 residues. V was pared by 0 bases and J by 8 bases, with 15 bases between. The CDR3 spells CASSVGHVGSDEQFF. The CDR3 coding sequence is TGTGCCAGCAGCGTAGGGCATGTGGGGTCGGATGAGCAGTTCTTC.